This TCR beta chain is from a study of blood T cell repertoires in COVID-19. Study-level information: The United States, Italy and Spain supplied acute and convalescent COVID-19 samples. Sources were T cells, B-cell-depleted T cells, or PBMCs; the material itself was cDNA or gDNA.

This clone was observed once. Under the authors' procedure: Amplified reference gene primers provided the basis for estimating nucleated cell counts. Profiling relied on immunoSEQ multiplex PCR, and the TCRdb table lists in-frame clones only, not all of them. From that table come the V and J calls and clone size; the DNA was used to work out D and trimming. Of tens of thousands of clones in the sample, about 88% were seen once. Germline V gene data show CDR1 as SGHRS and CDR2 as YFSETQ. This CDR3 is built from 14 residues. Unmatched junction bases numbered 6, after V lost 4 bases and J lost 4 bases. The chain has TRBV5-1 and TRBJ2-5; the match to TRBD1 covers 8 bases. This sequence was found in a woman of 80 years or more with acute or convalescent COVID-19. Material for sequencing was peripheral blood. As DNA, the CDR3 is TGCGCCAGCAGCGGGCAGGGGGCCGTAGAGACCCAGTACTTC. Protein product: CASSGQGAVETQYF.